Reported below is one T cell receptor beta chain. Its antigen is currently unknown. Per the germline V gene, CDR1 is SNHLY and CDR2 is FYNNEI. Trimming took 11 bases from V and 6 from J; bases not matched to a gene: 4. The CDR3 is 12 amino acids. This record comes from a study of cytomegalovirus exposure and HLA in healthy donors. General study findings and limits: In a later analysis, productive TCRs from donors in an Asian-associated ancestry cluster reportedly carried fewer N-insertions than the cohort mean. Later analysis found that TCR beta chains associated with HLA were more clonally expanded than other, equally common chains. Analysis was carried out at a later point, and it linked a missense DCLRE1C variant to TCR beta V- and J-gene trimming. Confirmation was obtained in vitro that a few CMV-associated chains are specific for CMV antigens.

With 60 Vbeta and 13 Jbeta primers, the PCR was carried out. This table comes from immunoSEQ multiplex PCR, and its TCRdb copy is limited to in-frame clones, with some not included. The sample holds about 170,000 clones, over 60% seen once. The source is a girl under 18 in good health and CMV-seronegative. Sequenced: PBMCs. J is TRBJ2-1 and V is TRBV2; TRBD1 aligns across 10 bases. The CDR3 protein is CAGDRGLNEQFF. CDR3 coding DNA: TGTGCCGGCGACAGGGGGCTCAATGAGCAGTTCTTC.